The 15 T cell receptor beta chains below all came from one sample that was sequenced in a study of stem cell transplantation in POMP-related autoinflammatory disease. Some clones are missing from TCRdb's copy, which holds only in-frame ones; the method was immunoSEQ multiplex PCR. The sample has 68,000 or so clones, under 95% seen once; the top ten hold 0.55% to 0.85%. The sequenced sample was CD4+ T cells from PBMCs, obtained after stem cell transplantation. All receptors derive from a human patient with POMP-related autoinflammation and immune dysregulation (PRAID). Some T cells may be graft donor cells.

The chain is built from TRBV6-5 and TRBJ1-1; 11 bases are shared with TRBD1. The CDR3 consists of 15 residues. With V trimmed by 5 bases and J by 5 bases, 7 bases remained unmatched. Germline values: CDR1 MNHEY, CDR2 SVGAGI. The CDR3 region is CASSRQGTGGTEAFF. The CDR3 DNA follows: TGTGCCAGCAGTCGACAAGGGACAGGGGGTACTGAAGCTTTCTTT.

This clone was detected once. The J gene is TRBJ2-1, the V gene TRBV5-4; no firm D call. This CDR3 region has 13 residues. The germline V gene encodes CDR1 SGHNT and CDR2 YYREEE (reference sequence). The V and J ends lost 1 base and 9 bases respectively, with 11 bases between them. In DNA form, the CDR3 reads TGTGCCAGCAGCTTGTCGGGTAGTCGTGAGCAGTTCTTC. This codes for CASSLSGSREQFF.

V and J are TRBV7-7 and TRBJ2-3; D possibly corresponds to TRBD2 (7 bases). This CDR3 is 16 amino acids long. The germline V gene has CDR1 SSHAT and CDR2 FNYEAQ (reference sequence). Trimming cost V 5 bases and J 3 bases, with 18 bases left between them. The CDR3 DNA sequence: TGTGCCAGCAGCCCCGGCTGGGGGGGCCTGACAGATACGCAGTATTTT. Protein: CASSPGWGGLTDTQYF.

V usage is TRBV28 and J usage is TRBJ1-2; perhaps TRBD1 as D (5 bases). Germline CDR1 reads MDHEN; CDR2 reads SYDVKM. The length of the CDR3 is 15 residues. Trimming took 6 bases from V and 6 from J, leaving 20 bases between them. The CDR3 nucleotides read TGTGCCAGCAGATATCTGGGGGATCCTCTCCATGGCTACACCTTC. Amino acids: CASRYLGDPLHGYTF.

The DNA for the CDR3 is TGTGCCAGCAGTATCCTGGGGCTAGCGGGAGGGCAGCCTGCCGAGCAGTACTTC. Amino acids: CASSILGLAGGQPAEQYF. The rearrangement uses TRBV28 and TRBJ2-7; 12 bases map to TRBD2. The trim removed 5 bases at V and 6 bases at J, leaving 17 bases unmatched. The length of the CDR3 is 18 residues. Germline V gene data show CDR1 as MDHEN and CDR2 as SYDVKM.

The V gene is TRBV15, the J gene TRBJ1-5; a possible D gene is TRBD1 (5 bases). Germline CDR1 reads LNHNV; CDR2 reads YYDKDF (reference sequence). This CDR3 contains 14 residues. Trimming removed 1 base at V and 9 bases at J, with 13 bases between. CDR3 protein: CATSRAPTVPPQHF. CDR3 DNA sequence: TGTGCCACCAGCAGAGCCCCGACAGTCCCGCCCCAGCATTTT.

The genes are TRBV19 and TRBJ1-1, with D tentatively TRBD1 (6 bases). Germline CDR1 LNHDA, CDR2 SQIVND (reference sequence). This CDR3 is built from 13 residues. Trimming took 7 bases from V and 2 from J, leaving 11 bases between them. The CDR3 sequence: CASKNRDNTEAFF. The CDR3 DNA follows: TGTGCCAGTAAAAACAGGGACAACACTGAAGCTTTCTTT.

The CDR3 loop reads CSVGGTENQPQHF. CDR3 coding DNA: TGCAGCGTTGGCGGGACAGAAAATCAGCCCCAGCATTTT. The rearrangement links TRBV29-1 to TRBJ1-5, with TRBD1 matching over 7 bases. The CDR3 runs 13 residues. V lost 4 bases, J lost 4 bases, and 4 bases stayed unmatched. CDR1 and CDR2 from the germline V gene are SQVTM and ANQGSEA.

The chain employs TRBV6-1 and TRBJ1-5; no reliable D call. CDR1 MNHNS and CDR2 SASEGT come from the germline V gene. CDR3 length: 13 residues. V gave up 1 base and J gave up 9 bases, with 10 bases separating them. In nucleotides, the CDR3 is TGTGCCAGCAGTGAAGTAATCGTTGGGCCCCAGCATTTT. Translating gives CASSEVIVGPQHF.

This chain uses TRBV27 with TRBJ2-7; possibly TRBD1 for D (6 bases). Trimming cost V 6 bases and J 2 bases, with 20 bases left between them. This CDR3 has 16 amino acids. Looked up from germline, CDR1 is MNHEY and CDR2 is SMNVEV (reference sequence). The CDR3 here is CASRPMGAAGTYEQYF. CDR3 DNA: TGTGCCAGCAGACCCATGGGGGCGGCAGGGACCTACGAGCAGTACTTC.

The V call is TRBV7-2, the J call TRBJ2-3, with D perhaps TRBD2 (6 bases). Trimming removed 5 bases from V and 5 bases from J, with 11 bases in between. The CDR3 contains 13 residues. CDR1 is SGHTA, CDR2 FQGNSA, per germline. CDR3 amino acids: CASSEGLRDTQYF. CDR3 coding DNA: TGTGCCAGCAGCGAGGGACTTCGAGATACGCAGTATTTT.

The V call is TRBV6-1, the J call TRBJ2-1; TRBD1 matches at 9 bases. This CDR3 is built from 16 residues. Germline V gives CDR1 MNHNS, CDR2 SASEGT. V lost 4 bases and J lost 4; bases outside the gene matches: 8. The CDR3 DNA reads TGTGCCAGCAGTGCATCCCCCGGGACAGGGTACAATGAGCAGTTCTTC. This codes for CASSASPGTGYNEQFF.

As DNA, the CDR3 is TGTGCCAGCAGAAAAAAGGGGACAGGCTATAGCAATCAGCCCCAGCATTTT. Protein product: CASRKKGTGYSNQPQHF. The chain employs TRBV27 and TRBJ1-5; TRBD1 matches 8 bases. The CDR3 consists of 17 residues. From germline, CDR1 is MNHEY and CDR2 SMNVEV (reference sequence). The V segment lost 6 bases and the J segment 0 bases; nucleotides outside the gene matches: 10.

The chain couples TRBV20-1 to TRBJ1-4; D gene ambiguous. This CDR3 contains 13 residues. Trimming pared 3 bases from V and 3 bases from J, leaving 8 bases between. CDR1 and CDR2 from the germline V gene are DFQATT and SNEGSKA (reference sequence). The CDR3 loop is CSASRPSNEKLFF. CDR3 bases: TGCAGTGCTAGTCGGCCGTCTAATGAAAAACTGTTTTTT.

The rearrangement links TRBV19 to TRBJ2-2; D is perhaps TRBD2 (5 bases). V was clipped by 1 base and J by 6 bases, with 12 bases between them. The CDR3 length is 15 residues. Germline V lookup: CDR1 LNHDA, CDR2 SQIVND (reference sequence). The CDR3 loop is CASSIGGSGAGELFF. CDR3 nucleotide sequence: TGTGCCAGTAGTATAGGAGGGTCAGGCGCCGGGGAGCTGTTTTTT.